The 2 T cell receptor beta chains below come from one sample, sequenced in a study of shared clonotypes between healthy human individuals. Here immunoSEQ multiplex PCR was the method, and the copy in TCRdb shows in-frame clones only, minus some. The data show about 96,000 clones, 60% to 70% seen once. Sequencing was carried out using memory CD8+ T cells sorted from blood. Noted subset: CD45RO+ cells pooled with CCR7-negative TemRA cells. Source of these receptors: a man aged 30 to 45 in good health.

The V gene is TRBV11-3, the J gene TRBJ2-3; 9 bases line up with TRBD1. V trimming: 5 bases; J trimming: 6 bases; junction bases outside the gene matches: 9. The CDR3 spans 15 residues. Germline CDR1 and CDR2: SGHNT and YENEEA. The CDR3 sequence: CASSEGDRALDTQYF. The CDR3 coding sequence is TGTGCCAGCAGCGAGGGGGACAGGGCATTGGATACGCAGTATTTT. Looking up the rest from reference TRBV11-3 and TRBJ2-3 gives the full variable domain: EAGVVQSPRYKIIEKKQPVAFWCNPISGHNTLYWYLQNLGQGPELLIRYENEEAVDDSQLPKDRFSAERLKGVDSTLKIQPAELGDSAVYLCASSEGDRALDTQYFGPGTRLTVL.

The chain couples TRBV5-8 to TRBJ2-7; D is undetermined. Germline V gene data show CDR1 as SGHTS and CDR2 as YDEGEE. V was trimmed by 0 bases and J by 6 bases, leaving 16 bases between them. There are 15 residues in the CDR3. In nucleotides, the CDR3 is TGTGCCAGCAGCTTGGTCAACAACGGTTTCTCCGAGCAGTACTTC. Its translation is CASSLVNNGFSEQYF.